The clone carrying this TCR beta chain was counted a single time. Its specificity is not known. Each donor's blood draw was approximately 10 milliliters of peripheral blood. Each sample gave at least 6.5 million isolated PBMCs. Germline-derived CDR1 and CDR2 are MNHEY and SMNVEV (reference sequence). The CDR3 is made up of 16 amino acids. V lost 4 bases to trimming and J lost 6 bases; unmatched junction nucleotides: 10. Sample-barcoded 5' priming and a J-beta primer mix drove a second PCR of roughly 7 to 11 cycles. Each of the cDNA molecules was tagged by a template-switch adaptor with 12 random nucleotides. MiXCR was run by TCRdb on the 5' RACE reads, yielding one entry per CDR3 protein. Here the sample spans about 730,000 distinct CDR3 sequences, about 42% being singletons. The data stem from a study of blood T cells in healthy people across ages. Study-wide results and limits: Underestimates were what the diversity estimates from one million T cells were considered to be.

The V and J genes are TRBV27 and TRBJ2-3; 10 bases align to TRBD1. The receptor was isolated from an older woman in good health. The sample comprised blood. The CDR3 spells CASSSSGQGRVDTQYF. Here the CDR3 DNA reads TGTGCCAGCAGTTCATCGGGACAGGGGAGGGTTGATACGCAGTATTTT.